The 12 T cell receptor beta chains reported below all come from one sample, sequenced in a study of cytomegalovirus exposure and HLA in healthy donors (dated by TCRdb to about 2017). The library was built by means of the immunoSEQ multiplex PCR assay. The multiplex PCR relied on a mix of 60 forward primers for TCR Vbeta segments and 13 reverse primers for TCR Jbeta segments. This immuneACCESS table, as held by TCRdb, lists in-frame sequences with V and J called but not all clones. Of the missing ones, under half trace to an unresolved V gene in checked studies; the others have no known cause. The sample includes fewer than 200,000 clones, with 82% observed a single time. 1.5% of the sample comes from the top ten. The sample was PBMCs. The receptor source for this set is a male donor in good health and CMV-seronegative.

V and J are TRBV28 and TRBJ1-2; D is perhaps TRBD1 (6 bases). Germline V gene data show CDR1 as MDHEN and CDR2 as SYDVKM. The CDR3 has 13 residues. Between the trimmed V and J ends, which lost 8 bases and 2 bases, there was a span of 12 bases. The CDR3 DNA sequence: TGTGCCAGCCGATACCAGGGGAACTATGGCTACACCTTC. It encodes CASRYQGNYGYTF.

This sequence joins TRBV6-1 and TRBJ2-7; weak D call: TRBD1 (6 bases). Germline CDR1 is MNHNS and CDR2 is SASEGT. Trimming took 7 bases from V and 4 from J, leaving 17 bases between them. This CDR3 region has 14 residues. The CDR3 bases are TGTGCCAGCACCCGAGGGGGACAAAAATACGAGCAGTACTTC. This sequence encodes CASTRGGQKYEQYF.

This clone was observed a single time. The chain links TRBV15 to TRBJ2-5, with D possibly matching TRBD2 (5 bases). The CDR3 extends over 13 amino acids. V lost 7 bases and J 3 bases, leaving 12 bases between the germline ends. CDR1 and CDR2 from the germline V gene are LNHNV and YYDKDF (reference sequence). The CDR3 here is CATTYPGKETQYF. The CDR3 region has the DNA TGTGCCACCACCTACCCGGGAAAAGAGACCCAGTACTTC.

V usage is TRBV27 and J usage is TRBJ2-7; 9 bases map to TRBD2. Unmatched junction bases numbered 11, after V lost 5 bases and J lost 6 bases. Germline V gene lookup returns CDR1 MNHEY and CDR2 SMNVEV (reference sequence). There are 15 residues in the CDR3. CDR3 sequence: CASSAPGLATSEQYF. The DNA for the CDR3 is TGTGCCAGCAGTGCCCCGGGACTAGCCACTTCCGAGCAGTACTTC.

This chain uses TRBV27 with TRBJ1-5, with TRBD1 matching over 7 bases. There are 14 residues in the CDR3. After removal of 5 bases from V and 2 bases from J, the junction contained 3 bases not matched to a gene. CDR1 is MNHEY, CDR2 SMNVEV, per germline (reference sequence). CDR3 DNA: TGTGCCAGCAGTCCAGGACAGGGCAATCAGCCCCAGCATTTT. This translates into CASSPGQGNQPQHF.

The rearrangement links TRBV6-5 to TRBJ1-2; 7 bases agree with TRBD1. Trimming at V came to 6 bases and at J to 5 bases, leaving 9 bases not matched to a gene. The CDR3 runs to 14 residues. CDR1 is MNHEY, CDR2 SVGAGI, per germline. The CDR3 is CASSPTGTVYGYTF. As DNA, the CDR3 is TGTGCCAGCAGCCCGACCGGGACAGTGTATGGCTACACCTTC.

This chain links TRBV27 with TRBJ2-5; 10 bases map to TRBD2. Germline V lookup: CDR1 MNHEY, CDR2 SMNVEV (reference sequence). The CDR3 length is 14 residues. V lost 7 bases to trimming and J lost 5 bases; unmatched junction nucleotides: 7. This chain's CDR3 is CASTSGGAGETQYF. The DNA for the CDR3 is TGTGCCAGCACCAGCGGGGGGGCCGGGGAGACCCAGTACTTC.

The chain joins TRBV27 to TRBJ2-3; perhaps TRBD2 as D (6 bases). Deletions cut 3 bases from V and 0 bases from J, with 13 bases between. This CDR3 contains 16 residues. CDR1 is MNHEY, CDR2 SMNVEV, per germline (reference sequence). DNA for the CDR3: TGTGCCAGCAGTTTTTCTCGGCTAGCGAGCACAGATACGCAGTATTTT. Its translation is CASSFSRLASTDTQYF.

The rearrangement joins TRBV27 to TRBJ2-7, with D perhaps TRBD2 (5 bases). Germline V lookup: CDR1 MNHEY, CDR2 SMNVEV (reference sequence). The CDR3 extends over 13 amino acids. V was trimmed by 5 bases and J by 3 bases, leaving 11 bases between them. The DNA for the CDR3 is TGTGCCAGCAGTCCTTCGGGGTTCTACGAGCAGTACTTC. The encoded protein is CASSPSGFYEQYF.

V usage is TRBV7-2 and J usage is TRBJ1-4, with 8 bases matching TRBD1. J was trimmed by 6 bases and V by 5 bases; bases with no gene match: 8. CDR3 length: 15 amino acids. The V gene's germline CDR1 is SGHTA and CDR2 FQGNSA. Written as DNA, the CDR3 is TGTGCCAGCAGCCCGACCGGGACAGGCGATGAAAAACTGTTTTTT. It specifies CASSPTGTGDEKLFF.

This clone was observed a single time. The gene calls are TRBV9 and TRBJ1-3; tentative D call: TRBD1 (6 bases). This CDR3 contains 16 residues. Per germline, CDR1 SGDLS and CDR2 YYNGEE. The V end was cut by 3 bases, the J end by 0 bases, with 13 bases between. CDR3 bases: TGTGCCAGCAGCGAAAGACAGGCCTTCTCTGGAAACACCATATATTTT. Translation: CASSERQAFSGNTIYF.

The V gene is TRBV13, the J gene TRBJ2-5; 9 bases match TRBD1. Gene TRBJ2-7 matches the end of the DNA better, so the J call may be wrong. This CDR3 region has 17 residues. Germline CDR1 PRHDT, CDR2 FYEKMQ (reference sequence). The CDR3 loop reads CASSAEGGDRAGDEQYF. CDR3 nucleotide sequence: TGTGCCAGCAGCGCGGAGGGGGGGGACAGGGCGGGCGACGAGCAGTACTTC.